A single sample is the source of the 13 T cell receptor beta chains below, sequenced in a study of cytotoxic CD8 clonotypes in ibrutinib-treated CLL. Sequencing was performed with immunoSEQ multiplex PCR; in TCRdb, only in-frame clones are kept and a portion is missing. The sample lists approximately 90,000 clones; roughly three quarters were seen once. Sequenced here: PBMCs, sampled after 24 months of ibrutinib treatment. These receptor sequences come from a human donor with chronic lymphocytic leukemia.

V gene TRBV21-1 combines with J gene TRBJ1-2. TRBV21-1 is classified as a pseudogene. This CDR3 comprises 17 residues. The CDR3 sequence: CASSKNSSSEGKDGYTF. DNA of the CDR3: TGTGCCAGCAGCAAAAACTCCTCTAGTGAAGGGAAGGATGGCTACACCTTC.

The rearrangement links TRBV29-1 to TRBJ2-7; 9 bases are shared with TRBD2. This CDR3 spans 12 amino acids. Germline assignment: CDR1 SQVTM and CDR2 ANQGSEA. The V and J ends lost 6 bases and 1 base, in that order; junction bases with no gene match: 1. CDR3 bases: TGCAGCGTGACTAGCGGATCCTACGAGCAGTACTTC. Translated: CSVTSGSYEQYF.

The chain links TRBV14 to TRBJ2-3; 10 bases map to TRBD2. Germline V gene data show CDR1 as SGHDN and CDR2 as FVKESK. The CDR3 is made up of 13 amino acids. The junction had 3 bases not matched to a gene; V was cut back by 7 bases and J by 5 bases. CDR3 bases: TGTGCCAGCAATCGACTAGCGGGAGATACGCAGTATTTT. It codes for CASNRLAGDTQYF.

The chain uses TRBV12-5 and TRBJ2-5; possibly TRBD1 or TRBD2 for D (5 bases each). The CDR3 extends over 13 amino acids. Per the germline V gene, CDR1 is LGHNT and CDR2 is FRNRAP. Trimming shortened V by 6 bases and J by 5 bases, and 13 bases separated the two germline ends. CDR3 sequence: CASGPLGTETQYF. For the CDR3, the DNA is TGTGCTAGTGGACCCCTGGGGACGGAGACCCAGTACTTC.

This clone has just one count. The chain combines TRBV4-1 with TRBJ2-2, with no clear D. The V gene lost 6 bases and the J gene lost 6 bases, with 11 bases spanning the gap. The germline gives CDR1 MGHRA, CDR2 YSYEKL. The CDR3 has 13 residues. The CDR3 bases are TGCGCCAGCAGGACGGTTAGTCCCGGGGAGCTGTTTTTT. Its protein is CASRTVSPGELFF.

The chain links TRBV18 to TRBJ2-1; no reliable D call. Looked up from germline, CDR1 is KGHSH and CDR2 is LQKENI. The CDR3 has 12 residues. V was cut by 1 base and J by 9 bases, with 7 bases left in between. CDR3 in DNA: TGTGCCAGCTCACCACTCCTTATTGAGCAGTTCTTC. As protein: CASSPLLIEQFF.

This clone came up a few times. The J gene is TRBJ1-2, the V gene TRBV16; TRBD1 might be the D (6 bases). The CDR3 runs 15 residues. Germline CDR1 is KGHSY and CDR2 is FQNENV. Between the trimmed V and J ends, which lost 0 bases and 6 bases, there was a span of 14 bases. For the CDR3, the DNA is TGTGCCAGCAGCCAATCCCCTGACAGGTTCCATGGCTACACCTTC. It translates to CASSQSPDRFHGYTF.

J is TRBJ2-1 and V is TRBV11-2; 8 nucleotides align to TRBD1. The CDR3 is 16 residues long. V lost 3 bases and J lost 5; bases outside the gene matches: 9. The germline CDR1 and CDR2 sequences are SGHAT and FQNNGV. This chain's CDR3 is CASSFSPTGEHNEQFF. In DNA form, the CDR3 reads TGTGCCAGCAGCTTTTCCCCGACAGGGGAACACAATGAGCAGTTCTTC.

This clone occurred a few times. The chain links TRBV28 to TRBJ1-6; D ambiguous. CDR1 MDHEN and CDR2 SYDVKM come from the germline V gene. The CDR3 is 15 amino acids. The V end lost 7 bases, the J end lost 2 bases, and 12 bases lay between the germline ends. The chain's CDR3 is CASMVSITYNSPLHF. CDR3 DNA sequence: TGTGCCAGCATGGTCTCAATCACCTATAATTCACCCCTCCACTTT.

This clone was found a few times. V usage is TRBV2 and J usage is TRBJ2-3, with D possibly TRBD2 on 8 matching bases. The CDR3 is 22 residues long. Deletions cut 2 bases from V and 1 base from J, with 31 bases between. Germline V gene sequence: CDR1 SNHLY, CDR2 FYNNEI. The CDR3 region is CASSELRGQTLPGTRRTDTQYF. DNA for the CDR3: TGTGCCAGCAGTGAACTAAGGGGGCAGACCTTGCCCGGGACTAGACGCACAGATACGCAGTATTTT.

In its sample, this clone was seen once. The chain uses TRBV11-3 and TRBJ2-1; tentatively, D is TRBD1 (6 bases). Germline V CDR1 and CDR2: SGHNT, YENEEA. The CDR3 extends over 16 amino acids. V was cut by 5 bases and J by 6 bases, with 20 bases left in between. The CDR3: CASSPDAGAFPNEQFF. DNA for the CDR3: TGTGCCAGCAGCCCAGACGCAGGGGCCTTTCCCAATGAGCAGTTCTTC.

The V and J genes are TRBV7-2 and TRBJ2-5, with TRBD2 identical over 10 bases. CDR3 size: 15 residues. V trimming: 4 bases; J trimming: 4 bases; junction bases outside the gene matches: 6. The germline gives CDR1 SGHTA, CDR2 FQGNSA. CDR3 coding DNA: TGTGCCAGCAGCTATACCGGGACTAGCGCAGAGACCCAGTACTTC. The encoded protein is CASSYTGTSAETQYF.

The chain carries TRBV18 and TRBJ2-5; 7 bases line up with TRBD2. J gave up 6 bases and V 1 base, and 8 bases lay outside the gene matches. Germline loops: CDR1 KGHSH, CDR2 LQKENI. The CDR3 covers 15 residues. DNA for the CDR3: TGTGCCAGCTCACCACAGGACCCGGGAGGACAGACCCAGTACTTC. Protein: CASSPQDPGGQTQYF.